The TCR beta chain under discussion was sequenced for a study of blood T cell repertoires in COVID-19. At the level of the study: Samples of COVID-19 (acute and convalescent) were obtained from the United States, Italy and Spain.

Germline V CDR1 and CDR2: SGHDT, YYEEEE. The CDR3 is 17 residues long. With V trimmed by 0 bases and J by 4 bases, 6 bases remained unmatched. Study processing details: Estimation of nucleated cell counts relied on the amplification of reference gene primers. Here immunoSEQ multiplex PCR was the method, and the copy in TCRdb shows in-frame clones only, minus some. That table furnishes V, J and clone size, whereas the DNA furnished D and trimming. The repertoire holds about 97,000 clones, with around nine tenths as singletons. The sequencing sample was made of peripheral blood. The gene calls are TRBV5-6 and TRBJ2-1; the match to TRBD2 covers 11 bases. The TCR comes from a man aged 45 to 65 with active or convalescent COVID-19. The CDR3 is CASSLGLLAGVYNEQFF. The CDR3 nucleotides read TGTGCCAGCAGCTTGGGGCTACTAGCGGGGGTGTACAATGAGCAGTTCTTC.